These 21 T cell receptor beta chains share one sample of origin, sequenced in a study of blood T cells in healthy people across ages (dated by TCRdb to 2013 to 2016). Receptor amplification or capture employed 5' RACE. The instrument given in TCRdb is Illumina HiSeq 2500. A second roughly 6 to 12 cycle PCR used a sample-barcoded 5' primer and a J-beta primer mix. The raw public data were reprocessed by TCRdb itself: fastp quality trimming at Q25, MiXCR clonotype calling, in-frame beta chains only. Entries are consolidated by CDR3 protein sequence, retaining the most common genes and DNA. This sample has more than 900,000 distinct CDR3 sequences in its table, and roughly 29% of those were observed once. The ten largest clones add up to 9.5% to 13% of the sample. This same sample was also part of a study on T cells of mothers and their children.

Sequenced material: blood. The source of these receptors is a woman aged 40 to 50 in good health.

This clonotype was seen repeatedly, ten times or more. The CDR3 region is CASSVGTVAYEQYF. The CDR3 nucleotides are TGTGCCAGCAGCGTAGGGACAGTAGCCTACGAGCAGTACTTC. The J gene is TRBJ2-7, the V gene TRBV9, with D possibly TRBD1 on 6 matching bases. Trimming removed 0 bases from V and 2 bases from J, with 9 bases in between. The CDR3 has 14 amino acids. Germline-derived CDR1 and CDR2 are SGDLS and YYNGEE.

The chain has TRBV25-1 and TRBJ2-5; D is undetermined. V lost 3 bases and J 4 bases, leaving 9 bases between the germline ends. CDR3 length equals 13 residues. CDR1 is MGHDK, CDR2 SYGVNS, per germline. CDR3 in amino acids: CASSESLRETQYF. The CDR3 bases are TGTGCCAGCAGTGAGTCCCTCCGAGAGACCCAGTACTTC.

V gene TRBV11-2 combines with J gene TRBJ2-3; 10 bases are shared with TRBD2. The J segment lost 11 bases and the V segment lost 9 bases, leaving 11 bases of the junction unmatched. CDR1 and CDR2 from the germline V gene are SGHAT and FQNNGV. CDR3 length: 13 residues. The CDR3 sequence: CASSPLAGGMQYF. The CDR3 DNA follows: TGTGCCAGTAGCCCATTAGCGGGGGGTATGCAGTATTTT. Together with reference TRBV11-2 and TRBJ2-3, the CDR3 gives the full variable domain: EAGVAQSPRYKIIEKRQSVAFWCNPISGHATLYWYQQILGQGPKLLIQFQNNGVVDDSQLPKDRFSAERLKGVDSTLKIQPAKLEDSAVYLCASSPLAGGMQYFGPGTRLTVL.

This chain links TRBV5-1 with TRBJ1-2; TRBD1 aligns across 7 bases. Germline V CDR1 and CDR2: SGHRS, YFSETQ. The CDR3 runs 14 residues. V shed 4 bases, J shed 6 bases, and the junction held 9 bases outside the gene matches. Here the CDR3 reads CASSGTTGVDGYTF. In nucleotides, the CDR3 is TGCGCCAGCAGCGGAACTACAGGGGTAGATGGCTACACCTTC.

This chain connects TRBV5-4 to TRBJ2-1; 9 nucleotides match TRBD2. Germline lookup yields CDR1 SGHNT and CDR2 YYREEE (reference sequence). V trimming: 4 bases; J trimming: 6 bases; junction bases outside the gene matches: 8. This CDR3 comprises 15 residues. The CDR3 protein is CASSLIAGDANEQFF. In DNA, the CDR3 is TGTGCCAGCAGCCTAATAGCGGGGGACGCCAATGAGCAGTTCTTC.

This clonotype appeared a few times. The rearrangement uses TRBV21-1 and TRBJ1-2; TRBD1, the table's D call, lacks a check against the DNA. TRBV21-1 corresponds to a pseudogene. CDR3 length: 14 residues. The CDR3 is CASSRTVWEYGYTF. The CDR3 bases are TGTGCCAGCAGCAGGACAGTTTGGGAATACGGCTACACCTTC.

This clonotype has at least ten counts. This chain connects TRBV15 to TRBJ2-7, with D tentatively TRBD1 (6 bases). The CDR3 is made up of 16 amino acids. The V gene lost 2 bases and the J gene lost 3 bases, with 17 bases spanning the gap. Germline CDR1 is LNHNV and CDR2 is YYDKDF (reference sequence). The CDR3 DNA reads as TGTGCCACCAGCAGAAAAAACAGGGCTGGGGACTACGAGCAGTACTTC. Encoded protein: CATSRKNRAGDYEQYF.

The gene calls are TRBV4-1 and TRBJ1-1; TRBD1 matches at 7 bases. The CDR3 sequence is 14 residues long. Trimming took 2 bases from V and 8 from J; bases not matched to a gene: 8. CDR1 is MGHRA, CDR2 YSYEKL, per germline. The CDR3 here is CASSQRGGQLEAFF. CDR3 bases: TGCGCCAGCAGCCAAAGAGGGGGACAGTTAGAAGCTTTCTTT.

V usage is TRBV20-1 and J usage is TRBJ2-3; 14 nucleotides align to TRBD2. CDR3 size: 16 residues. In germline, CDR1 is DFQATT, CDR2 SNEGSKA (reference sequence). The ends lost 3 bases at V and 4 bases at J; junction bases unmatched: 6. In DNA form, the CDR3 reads TGCAGTGCTAGCGGGACTAGCGGGAGTCAGGCAGATACGCAGTATTTT. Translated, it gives CSASGTSGSQADTQYF.

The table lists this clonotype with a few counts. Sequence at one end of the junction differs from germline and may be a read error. This CDR3 reads CSAKGLAGGRTYNEQFF. DNA of the CDR3: TGCAGTGCTAAAGGACTAGCGGGGGGGCGAACCTATAATGAGCAGTTCTTC. The chain joins TRBV20-1 to TRBJ2-1; the match to TRBD2 covers 15 bases. Germline V gene data show CDR1 as DFQATT and CDR2 as SNEGSKA (reference sequence). CDR3 length: 17 amino acids.

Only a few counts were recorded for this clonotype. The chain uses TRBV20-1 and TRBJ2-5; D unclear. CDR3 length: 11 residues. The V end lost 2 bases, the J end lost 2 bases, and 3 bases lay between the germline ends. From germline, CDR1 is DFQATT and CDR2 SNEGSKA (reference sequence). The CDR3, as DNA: TGCAGTGCTAGAATGCAAGAGACCCAGTACTTC. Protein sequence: CSARMQETQYF.

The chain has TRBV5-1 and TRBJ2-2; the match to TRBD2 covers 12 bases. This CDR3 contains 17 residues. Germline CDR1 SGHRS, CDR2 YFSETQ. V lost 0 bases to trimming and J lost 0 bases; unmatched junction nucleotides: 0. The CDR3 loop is CASSLASGGANTGELFF. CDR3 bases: TGCGCCAGCAGCTTGGCTAGCGGGGGGGCGAACACCGGGGAGCTGTTTTTT.

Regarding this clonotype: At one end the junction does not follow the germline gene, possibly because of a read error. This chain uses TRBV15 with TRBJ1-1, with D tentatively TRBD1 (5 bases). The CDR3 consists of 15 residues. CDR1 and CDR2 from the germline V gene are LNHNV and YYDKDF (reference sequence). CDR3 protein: CATGRVTRANTEAFF. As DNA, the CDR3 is TGTGCCACCGGCAGAGTCACCAGGGCGAACACTGAAGCTTTCTTT.

The CDR3 is CASSRGGVSEKLFF. CDR3 sequence (DNA): TGTGCCAGCAGCCGGGGGGGCGTGAGTGAAAAACTGTTTTTT. V gene TRBV7-2 combines with J gene TRBJ1-4, with a weak D call TRBD1 (6 bases). Germline CDR1 SGHTA, CDR2 FQGNSA. The ends were cut back, 5 bases at V and 7 bases at J, with 14 bases in the middle. The CDR3 length is 14 residues. The full variable domain, its missing parts supplied by reference TRBV7-2 and TRBJ1-4, is GAGVSQSPSNKVTEKGKDVELRCDPISGHTALYWYRQSLGQGLEFLIYFQGNSAPDKSGLPSDRFSAERTGGSVSTLTIQRTQQEDSAVYLCASSRGGVSEKLFFGSGTQLSVL.

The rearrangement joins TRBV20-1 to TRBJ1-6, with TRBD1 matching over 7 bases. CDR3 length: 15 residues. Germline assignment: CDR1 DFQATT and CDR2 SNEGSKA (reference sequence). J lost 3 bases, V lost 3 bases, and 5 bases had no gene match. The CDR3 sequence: CSARTRGNYNSPLHF. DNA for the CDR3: TGCAGTGCTAGGACCAGGGGGAACTATAATTCACCCCTCCACTTT.

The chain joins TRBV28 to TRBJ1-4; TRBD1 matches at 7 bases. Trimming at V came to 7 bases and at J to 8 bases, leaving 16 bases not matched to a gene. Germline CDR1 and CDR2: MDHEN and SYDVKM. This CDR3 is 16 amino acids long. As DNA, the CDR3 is TGTGCCAGCAATTATGATGGGAGGGGGCAAGGGGAAAAACTGTTTTTT. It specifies CASNYDGRGQGEKLFF.

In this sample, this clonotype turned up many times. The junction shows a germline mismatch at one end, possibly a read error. CDR3 coding DNA: TGTGCTAGCAGCCGCGGGGACAAACCCTATGAAAAACTGTTTTTT. This translates into CASSRGDKPYEKLFF. The chain joins TRBV7-7 to TRBJ1-4; TRBD1 is a possible D gene (6 bases). The germline V gene encodes CDR1 SSHAT and CDR2 FNYEAQ (reference sequence). The CDR3 contains 15 residues.

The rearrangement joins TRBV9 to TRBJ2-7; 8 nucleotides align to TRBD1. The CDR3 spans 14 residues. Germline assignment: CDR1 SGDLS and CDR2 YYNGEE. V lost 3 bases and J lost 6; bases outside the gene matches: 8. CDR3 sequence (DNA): TGTGCCAGCAGCGCAGGGGGCTTAGGTAGCGAGCAGTACTTC. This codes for CASSAGGLGSEQYF.

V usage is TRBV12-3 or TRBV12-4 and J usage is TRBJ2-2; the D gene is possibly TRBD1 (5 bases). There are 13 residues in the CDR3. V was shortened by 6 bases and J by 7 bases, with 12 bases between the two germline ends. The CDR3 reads CASRSDSYGELFF. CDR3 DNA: TGTGCCAGCAGGTCAGACAGTTACGGGGAGCTGTTTTTT.

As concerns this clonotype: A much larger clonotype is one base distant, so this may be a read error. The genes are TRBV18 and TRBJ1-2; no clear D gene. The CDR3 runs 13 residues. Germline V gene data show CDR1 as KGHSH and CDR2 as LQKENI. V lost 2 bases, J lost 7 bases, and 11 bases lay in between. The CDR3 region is CASSPDSWGGYTF. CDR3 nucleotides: TGTGCCAGCTCACCAGATAGCTGGGGTGGCTACACCTTC. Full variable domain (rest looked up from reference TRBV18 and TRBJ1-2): NAGVMQNPRHLVRRRGQEARLRCSPMKGHSHVYWYRQLPEEGLKFMVYLQKENIIDESGMPKERFSAEFPKEGPSILRIQQVVRGDSAAYFCASSPDSWGGYTFGSGTRLTVV.

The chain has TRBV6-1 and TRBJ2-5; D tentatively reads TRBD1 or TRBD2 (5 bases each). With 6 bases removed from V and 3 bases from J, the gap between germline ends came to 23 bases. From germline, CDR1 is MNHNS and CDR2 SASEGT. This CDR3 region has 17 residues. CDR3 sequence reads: CASRQRVYTRGEETQYF. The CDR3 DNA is TGTGCCAGCAGGCAAAGGGTATATACTAGAGGGGAAGAGACCCAGTACTTC.